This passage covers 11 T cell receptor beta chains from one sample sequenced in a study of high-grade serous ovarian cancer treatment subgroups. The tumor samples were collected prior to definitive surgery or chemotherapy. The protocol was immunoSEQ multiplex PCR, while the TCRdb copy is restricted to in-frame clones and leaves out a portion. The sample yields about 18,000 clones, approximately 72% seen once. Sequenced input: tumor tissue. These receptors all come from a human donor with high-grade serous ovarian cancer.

The CDR3 region is CASSRSGGQEETQYF. In DNA form, the CDR3 reads TGTGCCAGTAGTAGGTCCGGGGGCCAGGAAGAGACCCAGTACTTC. This sequence joins TRBV19 and TRBJ2-5; D could derive from TRBD1 or TRBD2 (6 bases each). CDR3 length equals 15 residues. The V gene lost 4 bases and the J gene lost 3 bases, with 15 bases spanning the gap. The germline CDR1 and CDR2 sequences are LNHDA and SQIVND (reference sequence). Drawing the rest from reference TRBV19 and TRBJ2-5, the complete variable domain is DGGITQSPKYLFRKEGQNVTLSCEQNLNHDAMYWYRQDPGQGLRLIYYSQIVNDFQKGDIAEGYSVSREKKESFPLTVTSAQKNPTAFYLCASSRSGGQEETQYFGPGTRLLVL.

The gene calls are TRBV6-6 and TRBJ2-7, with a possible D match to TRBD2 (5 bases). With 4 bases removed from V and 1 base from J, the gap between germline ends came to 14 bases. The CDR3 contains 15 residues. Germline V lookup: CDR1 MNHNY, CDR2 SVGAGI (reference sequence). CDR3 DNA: TGTGCCAGCAGTTCGATAGGAACGGGATCCTACGAGCAGTACTTC. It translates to CASSSIGTGSYEQYF.

The CDR3 bases are TGTGCCAGCAGCCAAGCCGGGACCGGTAACTTCGGCTACACCTTC. As protein: CASSQAGTGNFGYTF. The chain couples TRBV4-2 to TRBJ1-2, with D perhaps TRBD1 (5 bases). Trimming left V 1 base short and J 8 bases short, with 17 bases between. CDR1 and CDR2 (germline): LGHNA, YNFKEQ. The CDR3 spans 15 residues.

The CDR3 is CASSQDSRGRDGYTF. CDR3 bases: TGTGCCAGCAGCCAAGATTCCAGGGGACGGGATGGCTACACCTTC. The chain has TRBV4-2 and TRBJ1-2, with a possible D match to TRBD1 (6 bases). Germline V gives CDR1 LGHNA, CDR2 YNFKEQ. The CDR3 is made up of 15 amino acids. Trimming pared 0 bases from V and 6 bases from J, leaving 14 bases between.

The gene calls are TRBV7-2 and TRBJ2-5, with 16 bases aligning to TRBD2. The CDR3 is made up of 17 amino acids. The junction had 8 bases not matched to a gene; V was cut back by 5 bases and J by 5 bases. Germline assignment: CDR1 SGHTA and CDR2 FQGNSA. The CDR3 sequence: CASSPPGLAGGPETQYF. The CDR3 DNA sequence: TGTGCCAGCAGCCCGCCGGGACTAGCGGGAGGGCCGGAGACCCAGTACTTC.

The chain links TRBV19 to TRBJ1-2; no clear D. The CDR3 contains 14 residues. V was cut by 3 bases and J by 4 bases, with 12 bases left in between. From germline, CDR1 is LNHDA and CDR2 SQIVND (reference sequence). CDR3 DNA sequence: TGTGCCAGTAGTATGGCCGGTGCCTTCTATGGCTACACCTTC. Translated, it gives CASSMAGAFYGYTF.

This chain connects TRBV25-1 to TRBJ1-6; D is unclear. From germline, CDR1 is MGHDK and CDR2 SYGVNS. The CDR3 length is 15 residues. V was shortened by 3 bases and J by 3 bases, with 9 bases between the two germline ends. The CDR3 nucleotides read TGTGCCAGCAGTGAGGCTGCATACTATAATTCACCCCTCCACTTT. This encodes CASSEAAYYNSPLHF. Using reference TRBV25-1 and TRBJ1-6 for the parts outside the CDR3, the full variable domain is EADIYQTPRYLVIGTGKKITLECSQTMGHDKMYWYQQDPGMELHLIHYSYGVNSTEKGDLSSESTVSRIRTEHFPLTLESARPSHTSQYLCASSEAAYYNSPLHFGNGTRLTVT.

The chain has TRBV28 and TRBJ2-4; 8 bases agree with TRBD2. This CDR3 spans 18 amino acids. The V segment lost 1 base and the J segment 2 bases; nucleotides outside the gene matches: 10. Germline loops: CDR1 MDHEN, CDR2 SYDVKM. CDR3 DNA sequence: TGTGCCAGCAGTTTATTGGAGGGACTAGGGGGTACCAAAAACATTCAGTACTTC. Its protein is CASSLLEGLGGTKNIQYF.

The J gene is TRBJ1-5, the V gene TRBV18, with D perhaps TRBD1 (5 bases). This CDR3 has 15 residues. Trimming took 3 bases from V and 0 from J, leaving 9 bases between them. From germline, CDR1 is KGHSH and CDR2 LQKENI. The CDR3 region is CASSPQGPSNQPQHF. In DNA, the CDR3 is TGTGCCAGCTCACCCCAGGGACCTAGCAATCAGCCCCAGCATTTT.

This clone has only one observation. CDR3 loop: CASSLRGKGQYF. The CDR3 DNA follows: TGTGCCAGCAGCTTGCGGGGCAAGGGGCAGTATTTT. J is TRBJ2-3 and V is TRBV7-2; TRBD2 is a possible D gene (6 bases). The CDR3 is 12 amino acids. V lost 3 bases to trimming and J lost 11 bases, with 12 bases between them. CDR1 is SGHTA and CDR2 is FQGNSA in the germline V gene. The full variable domain, in which reference TRBV7-2 and TRBJ2-3 provide the parts outside the CDR3, is GAGVSQSPSNKVTEKGKDVELRCDPISGHTALYWYRQSLGQGLEFLIYFQGNSAPDKSGLPSDRFSAERTGGSVSTLTIQRTQQEDSAVYLCASSLRGKGQYFGPGTRLTVL.

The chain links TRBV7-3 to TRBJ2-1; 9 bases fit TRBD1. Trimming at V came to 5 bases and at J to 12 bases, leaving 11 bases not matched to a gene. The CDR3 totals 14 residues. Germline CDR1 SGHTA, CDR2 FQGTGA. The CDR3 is CASSPFTGGSVQFF. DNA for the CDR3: TGTGCCAGCAGCCCATTTACAGGGGGCTCGGTGCAGTTCTTC.